This section outlines one T cell receptor (beta chain) sequence together with its context. Its binding antigen is unknown. The input lacks base qualities; no much larger clone sits a single base away. The receptor library was made with the immunoSEQ multiplex PCR assay. For the multiplex PCR, a mixture combining 60 forward primers for TCR Vbeta segments and 13 reverse primers for TCR Jbeta segments was used. The CDR3 region of rearranged TCR beta genes was amplified from genomic DNA with a multiplex PCR assay. Amplified TCR beta libraries were sequenced as 87-base-pair reads on the Illumina HiSeq System. As for how the authors treated the data: A later analysis tallied tens of millions of unique TCR beta chains across the 650 to 750 repertoires, and about 10 million of those chains were shared by two or more donors. Raw reads were error-corrected and collapsed into unique sequences by a nearest-neighbor algorithm in which closely related sequences were merged to remove PCR and sequencing errors. Alignment of CDR3 sequences to IMGT reference sequences was used to assign V, D and J gene segments. Each retained sequence needed at least a six-nucleotide match to both a V gene segment and a J gene segment. A rearrangement was called productive if the CDR3 had no stop codons and remained in frame with V and J, and every other rearrangement was called non-productive. Following IMGT convention, CDR3 was defined as the stretch from the second conserved V-encoded cysteine up to the conserved J-encoded phenylalanine. The earlier analysis of about 530 of the donors excluded any sequence lacking an unambiguous match to a single V gene segment. An earlier analysis of some 610 of the donors called V segments functional above 56.7% productive rearrangements and segregating when the between-donor standard deviation exceeded 5%. To diagnose cytomegalovirus status from the catalog of TCR beta chain sequences, a statistical classification framework was built. In a later analysis, V and J genes were assigned by comparing TCR nucleotide sequences against IMGT/GENE-DB human TR gene sequences. Using the TCRdist pipeline, a later analysis assigned CDR3 sequences along with most-parsimonious VDJ recombination scenarios. In a later analysis, every TCR beta chain was defined by the combination of its CDR3 amino acid sequence and its V-gene family, and reads without a unique V-gene family were dropped. As a way to deal with suspected cross-contamination and a sequencing artifact, a later analysis dropped roughly 620 nucleotide sequences that were highly shared and had low generation probability. In a later analysis, a clonal expansion index was calculated for each public chain from normalized within-repertoire ranks of inferred template counts. Generation probabilities in a later analysis came from a VDJ recombination model fitted to out-of-frame rearrangements, and those results were checked against IGoR. In a later analysis, hypergeometric tests were used to score TCR-TCR, TCR-HLA and TCR-CMV co-occurrence, with a repertoire-size bias correction applied to TCR pairs. A later analysis estimated false discovery rates by permuting HLA or CMV assignments 20 times. In a later analysis, co-occurring TCRs were grouped with DBSCAN, and TCRdist sequence similarity was added when clustering was performed within HLA-allele-positive subsets. Repertoires with fewer than 30,000 or more than 120,000 public chains were left out of co-occurrence clustering, as were four to six repertoires with anomalous nucleotide sharing. In its TCRdb copy, this immuneACCESS table keeps in-frame sequences only and misses some clones. Where compared with another copy, unresolved V genes explain less than half of these, and the others have no known cause. V, J and clone size were drawn from that table, and D and trimming were deduced from the DNA. The sample includes 170,000 or so clones, with more than 60% observed a single time. Clones ranked in the top ten supply roughly 3% of the sample.

This specimen comes from a study of cytomegalovirus exposure and HLA in healthy donors (dated by TCRdb to the late 2010s). General notes on the study: In an earlier analysis of under 750 of the donors, 276 Gb of sequence data and about 110 million unique TCR beta sequences from 150 million to 200 million T cells were reported. An early release that covered about 640 HLA-typed donors contained approximately 300 gigabases of sequencing data and tens of millions of unique TCR sequences. Of the roughly 410 genotyped donors, 75% to 85% were placed in the genetic ancestry cluster associated with self-reported Caucasian donors. The study aimed to test whether signatures of past pathogen exposure could be identified by cataloging public T cell receptors. The T cell repertoires of several hundred subjects were profiled by immunosequencing and related to cytomegalovirus serostatus. Along with the approximately 700-subject first cohort, a separate validation cohort of roughly 110 different subjects was used. The study combined high-throughput TCR immunosequencing, statistical association of individual TCRs with disease status, and machine learning to predict cytomegalovirus infection status. A later analysis re-analyzed previously published TCR beta repertoires from roughly 690 donors and added high-resolution HLA genotyping to study TCR occurrence patterns. The later analysis used no new phenotypic data to find candidate immune exposures, relying instead on TCR beta sequences and their occurrence across donors. An earlier analysis of some 500 of the donors used high-throughput TCR beta sequencing to judge whether each TCR beta V gene segment behaved as functional or pseudogenic. Alongside the repertoire data, information on donor age, sex, ethnicity and CMV serostatus was compiled. In a later genetic analysis, genome-wide SNP genotypes for about three fifths of the 666 donors were used, and that subset was treated as a discovery cohort. Every discovery cohort repertoire had been produced on one sequencing platform. HLA typing included class I and class II loci at four-digit resolution. The number of donors typed differed by locus, with about 620-630 for A, B, C, DRB1 and DQB1, roughly 520 for DQA1, nearly 610 for DPA1, and some 440 for DPB1. Because of strong linkage in the cohort, a few DR-DQ haplotypes were treated as single units for association and clustering. On average, 235,054 unique TCR beta nucleotide sequences were sequenced per donor among 398 genotyped donors of the cohort, with roughly 19% of those sequences being non-productive. The paper as a whole reports these results and caveats: Correlated functional status among segregating V segments might be attributable to linkage disequilibrium, but an unknown experimental factor could not be ruled out. Most CMV-associated TCR beta chains appeared to be HLA-restricted in a later analysis, and the HLA associations seemed to be driven largely by CMV exposure. Presence/absence analyses assumed roughly uniform sequencing depth across donors, an assumption that may not hold. At a false discovery rate of 0.05, a later analysis linked 16,951 TCR beta sequences to specific HLA alleles. Several of the top co-occurrence clusters appeared to be linked to parvovirus B19, influenza, CMV and Epstein-Barr virus, according to a later analysis. About 17 rarely observed V segments, including chromosome 9 orphons, were excluded from the earlier analysis of about 600 of the donors because counts were too low. In a later analysis, HLA-associated TCR beta chains showed more clonal expansion and lower generation probabilities than non-associated chains that were equally common. According to the authors, the approach could potentially be generalized to other disease states and immunological phenotypes. In vitro tests confirmed that a few of the cytomegalovirus-associated TCR beta chains recognize cytomegalovirus antigens. A further reported finding was that TCR beta sequences accurately predicted the HLA-A and HLA-B alleles for most subjects in the first cohort. Across donors, most TCR sequences were observed very rarely, whereas some public TCRs were present in many individuals. Because some donors lacked HLA typing at each locus, the association tests relied only on the typed subset. Broadly in line with IMGT annotations, most TCR beta V segments showed up in productive rearrangements about 90% or about 30% of the time in an earlier analysis of approximately 640 of the donors. According to a later genetic analysis, donors in an Asian-associated ancestry cluster had fewer N-insertions in productive TCRs than the approximately 670-donor mean. A later genetic analysis associated a missense DCLRE1C variant with V-gene and J-gene trimming of TCR beta chains, and an independent cohort replicated the association. Because the 87-base-pair reads could not distinguish some IMGT-functional V segments, including TRBV6-2 and TRBV6-3, those segments were excluded. Strong co-occurrence of HLA alleles, especially DR and DQ, made assigning TCR associations to individual alleles difficult. A group of highly shared sequence variants was considered likely to be a technical artifact of the sequencing pipeline. The classifier was reported to diagnose cytomegalovirus status with high specificity and sensitivity in both the original cohort and the validation cohort. In a later analysis, the rate of TCR association differed among HLA loci, with DRB1 alleles having the most associated TCRs and HLA-C alleles having the fewest. A total of 164 TCR beta chains were listed by the study as associated with cytomegalovirus. CMV serostatus was the only immune exposure information available for the cohort. Only TCR beta chains were sequenced in this cohort, and the absence of alpha or paired-chain data limited detectable features.

The cohort consisted of 600 to 700 healthy bone marrow donors. Cohort members were all nominally healthy when sampled, although unrecorded immune exposures were likely present. The donor tested CMV seropositive and was one of the 289 seropositive cohort members. A peripheral blood sample was provided by each donor, and peripheral blood mononuclear cells were used for TCR beta sequencing. Genomic DNA was extracted from the blood cell samples with the Qiagen DNeasy Blood Extraction Kit. CDR1 is given as SQVTM and CDR2 as ANQGSEA, both from the germline V gene. The CDR3 contains 13 residues, cysteine and phenylalanine counted. Kept here is only the CDR3 DNA, which spans 39 bases and is read in frame from base 1. Trimming at the junction amounts to 7 bases on V and 5 bases on J, and the germline ends lie 14 bases apart.

Sequenced material: PBMCs. The receptor chain draws on TRBV29-1 and TRBJ2-2; TRBD1 is a possible D gene, resting on 6 matching bases. This clonotype was sampled from a woman between 45 and 60 years old in good health and CMV-seropositive. The CDR3 region has the sequence CSAAQGWTGELFF. The bases read TGCAGCGCTGCCCAGGGGTGGACCGGGGAGCTGTTTTTT.